This T cell receptor beta chain was retrieved from a study of T cell changes during pregnancy in multiple sclerosis. The V segment lost 3 bases and the J segment 1 base; nucleotides outside the gene matches: 0. The CDR3 runs to 14 residues. Germline-derived CDR1 and CDR2 are SGDLS and YYNGEE. Measured with immunoSEQ multiplex PCR; TCRdb has only the in-frame clones, and not every one. This table has around 35,000 clones, 90% appearing once. The chain carries TRBV9 and TRBJ1-2, with 10 bases that match TRBD1. The material sequenced was CD8+ T cells from peripheral blood mononuclear cells, taken after pregnancy. The receptor was isolated from a female donor with multiple sclerosis, enrolled in a pregnancy study. CDR3 protein: CASSGDRGNYGYTF. DNA for the CDR3: TGTGCCAGCAGCGGGGACAGGGGTAACTATGGCTACACCTTC. The complete variable domain, with remaining parts taken from reference TRBV9 and TRBJ1-2, reads DSGVTQTPKHLITATGQRVTLRCSPRSGDLSVYWYQQSLDQGLQFLIQYYNGEERAKGNILERFSAQQFPDLHSELNLSSLELGDSALYFCASSGDRGNYGYTFGSGTRLTVV.